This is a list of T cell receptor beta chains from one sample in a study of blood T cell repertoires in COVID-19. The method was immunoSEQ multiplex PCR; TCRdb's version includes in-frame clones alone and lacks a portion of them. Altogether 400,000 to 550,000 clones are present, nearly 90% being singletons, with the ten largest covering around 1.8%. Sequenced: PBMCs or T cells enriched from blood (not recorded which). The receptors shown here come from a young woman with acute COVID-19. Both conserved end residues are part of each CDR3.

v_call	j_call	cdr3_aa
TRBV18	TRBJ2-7	CASSPQGAGEQYF
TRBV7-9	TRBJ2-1	CASSQAGVNEQFF
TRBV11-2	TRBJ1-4	CASRPIRATNEKLFF
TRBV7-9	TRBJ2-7	CASSPGAGRDTYEQYF
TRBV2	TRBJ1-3	CASSHRGTSSGNTIYF
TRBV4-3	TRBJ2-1	CASSQAFTSGPNEQFF
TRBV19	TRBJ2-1	CASSIPGGPSDEQFF
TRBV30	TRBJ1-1	CAWDRGRTEAFF
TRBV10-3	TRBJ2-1	CAIRDLKAIADEQFF
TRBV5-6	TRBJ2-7	CASSLMQGGSYEQYF
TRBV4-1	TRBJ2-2	CASSQVTGGANTGELFF
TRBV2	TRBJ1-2	CASRREIGGYTF
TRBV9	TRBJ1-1	CASSVASGFNTEAFF
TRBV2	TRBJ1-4	CASPRGYGGTNEKLFF
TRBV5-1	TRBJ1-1	CASSDSLNTEAFF
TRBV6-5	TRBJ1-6	CASSYWRIGRPLHF
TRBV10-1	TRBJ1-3	CASSEYQTHGNTIYF
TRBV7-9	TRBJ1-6	CASSPLGGERTLHF
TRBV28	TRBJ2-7	CASSDTGDLTYEQYF